These 20 T cell receptor beta chains came from one sample sequenced in a study of CD8+ T cells in alopecia areata. Described treatment: oral pan-JAK inhibitor, 5-10 mg twice daily. Investigators isolated RNA and reverse transcribed it into cDNA to act as the sequencing template. The protocol was immunoSEQ multiplex PCR, while the TCRdb copy is restricted to in-frame clones and leaves out a portion. This table holds about 190,000 clones, 60% found once. The sequencing used CD4+ T cells sorted from blood, collected at week 24, from a patient treated with tofacitinib. The source of these receptors is a human donor with alopecia areata.

The J gene is TRBJ2-6, the V gene TRBV7-3; D is perhaps TRBD2 (7 bases). The V end was cut by 5 bases, the J end by 1 base, with 12 bases between. The CDR3 loop spans 16 amino acids. The V gene's germline CDR1 is SGHTA and CDR2 FQGTGA. CDR3 residues: CASSPGGRSGANVLTF. CDR3 bases: TGTGCCAGCAGCCCCGGGGGGCGGTCTGGGGCCAACGTCCTGACTTTC.

The chain couples TRBV29-1 to TRBJ2-1; D gene uncertain. V dropped 5 bases and J dropped 9 bases, with 20 bases sitting between them. The length of the CDR3 is 14 residues. Germline V gene sequence: CDR1 SQVTM, CDR2 ANQGSEA. The CDR3 reads CSVQYSRSGGEQFF. In nucleotides, the CDR3 is TGCAGCGTTCAATACAGCCGAAGTGGCGGTGAGCAGTTCTTC.

This clone was picked up one time. V usage is TRBV9 and J usage is TRBJ2-1, with 9 bases aligning to TRBD2. This CDR3 contains 16 residues. The germline gives CDR1 SGDLS, CDR2 YYNGEE. Losses at the gene ends were 3 bases for V and 4 bases for J; bases not matched to a gene: 8. DNA for the CDR3: TGTGCCAGCAGCGCACTGCAACTAGCGGGTTACAATGAGCAGTTCTTC. This codes for CASSALQLAGYNEQFF.

This clone was picked up a small number of times. The sample holds other DNA sequences that translate to the same CDR3. This rearrangement joins TRBV29-1 to TRBJ2-7; 7 bases line up with TRBD1. This CDR3 has 11 residues. Germline V gene sequence: CDR1 SQVTM, CDR2 ANQGSEA. The V segment lost 4 bases and the J segment 3 bases; nucleotides outside the gene matches: 0. Here the CDR3 reads CSVGTGYEQYF. In nucleotides, the CDR3 is TGCAGCGTTGGGACAGGCTACGAGCAGTACTTC.

The V and J genes are TRBV4-3 and TRBJ2-2; no reliable D call. V lost 1 base to trimming and J lost 5 bases, with 2 bases between them. The CDR3 spans 12 residues. Germline V gives CDR1 LGHNA, CDR2 YSLEER. For the CDR3, the DNA is TGCGCCAGCAGCCAAGCTACCGGGGAGCTGTTTTTT. Translation gives CASSQATGELFF.

The chain employs TRBV5-6 and TRBJ2-2, with TRBD1 matching 7 bases. The CDR3 has 15 amino acids. CDR1 and CDR2 from the germline V gene are SGHDT and YYEEEE. V lost 4 bases and J lost 3; bases outside the gene matches: 6. CDR3 DNA: TGTGCCAGCAGCCAAGACAGGGTCGACACCGGGGAGCTGTTTTTT. Translated, it gives CASSQDRVDTGELFF.

This clone was recorded a few times. The CDR3: CSVGNRGTDTQYF. In nucleotides, the CDR3 is TGCAGCGTTGGAAACAGGGGAACAGATACGCAGTATTTT. The chain carries TRBV29-1 and TRBJ2-3, with 7 bases fitting TRBD1. V trimming: 4 bases; J trimming: 3 bases; junction bases outside the gene matches: 4. The V gene's germline CDR1 is SQVTM and CDR2 ANQGSEA. There are 13 residues in the CDR3.

The V and J genes are TRBV25-1 and TRBJ1-2, with D hard to call. Between the trimmed V and J ends, which lost 4 bases and 4 bases, there was a span of 13 bases. Germline assignment: CDR1 MGHDK and CDR2 SYGVNS. The CDR3 length is 14 residues. CDR3 coding DNA: TGTGCCAGCAGTGGCCCGGACTTATTCTATGGCTACACCTTC. Translated: CASSGPDLFYGYTF.

The chain has TRBV4-3 and TRBJ2-7; 8 bases line up with TRBD1. V gave up 4 bases and J gave up 7 bases; unmatched junction bases: 15. CDR3 length equals 16 residues. The germline gives CDR1 LGHNA, CDR2 YSLEER. The CDR3, as DNA: TGCGCCAGCAGCCGCAGCGCAGGGGGCGACGTAGGTGAGCAGTACTTC. Residues: CASSRSAGGDVGEQYF.

There are a few counts of this clone. This rearrangement joins TRBV29-1 to TRBJ2-5; 8 positions agree with TRBD2. V shed 5 bases, J shed 4 bases, and the junction held 12 bases outside the gene matches. From germline, CDR1 is SQVTM and CDR2 ANQGSEA. This CDR3 has 15 residues. The CDR3 bases are TGCAGCGTTTCATATAGCGGGGTAAAGGGAGAGACCCAGTACTTC. It encodes CSVSYSGVKGETQYF.

In regard to this clone: At the DNA level, this CDR3 is encoded by other sequences in the same sample as well. V usage is TRBV29-1 and J usage is TRBJ1-2; no firm D call. Germline V gives CDR1 SQVTM, CDR2 ANQGSEA. Trimming shortened V by 0 bases and J by 8 bases, and 7 bases separated the two germline ends. The CDR3 contains 11 residues. DNA for the CDR3: TGCAGCGTTGAAGATCGTGGGGGCTACACCTTC. Amino acids: CSVEDRGGYTF.

The chain is built from TRBV2 and TRBJ1-1; D gene ambiguous. V was shortened by 6 bases and J by 7 bases, with 9 bases between the two germline ends. From germline, CDR1 is SNHLY and CDR2 FYNNEI. This CDR3 has 11 residues. CDR3 sequence: CASRQLGEAFF. CDR3 sequence (DNA): TGTGCCAGCAGACAACTTGGTGAAGCTTTCTTT.

The gene calls are TRBV30 and TRBJ2-5; D perhaps matches TRBD1 (5 bases). The CDR3 loop spans 12 amino acids. Per the germline V gene, CDR1 is GTSNPN and CDR2 is SVGIG (reference sequence). The germline V and J ends were trimmed by 3 bases and 5 bases, with 10 bases remaining between them. The CDR3 sequence is CAWSKGKETQYF. In DNA form, the CDR3 reads TGTGCCTGGAGCAAGGGGAAGGAGACCCAGTACTTC.

The V and J genes are TRBV30 and TRBJ2-2; 8 nucleotides line up with TRBD2. CDR1 GTSNPN and CDR2 SVGIG come from the germline V gene (reference sequence). This CDR3 spans 13 amino acids. The J segment lost 6 bases and the V segment lost 8 bases, leaving 8 bases of the junction unmatched. CDR3 sequence (DNA): TGTGCCGGCAGCGGGGGTAGAGCCGGGGAGCTGTTTTTT. Translated: CAGSGGRAGELFF.

The chain employs TRBV6-5 and TRBJ2-7, with TRBD2 as a possible D gene (5 bases). Trimming shortened V by 5 bases and J by 2 bases, and 10 bases separated the two germline ends. There are 13 residues in the CDR3. Germline V CDR1 and CDR2: MNHEY, SVGAGI. The CDR3 nucleotides read TGTGCCAGCAGTAGAGGGATGACCTACGAGCAGTACTTC. Translation gives CASSRGMTYEQYF.

The chain links TRBV18 to TRBJ2-4; D is uncertain. In germline, CDR1 is KGHSH, CDR2 LQKENI. The V gene lost 3 bases and the J gene lost 4 bases, with 10 bases spanning the gap. The CDR3 sequence is 14 residues long. The CDR3 region has the DNA TGTGCCAGCTCACCTCCCTACGGTAAAAACATTCAGTACTTC. Translating gives CASSPPYGKNIQYF. Filled out from reference TRBV18 and TRBJ2-4, the complete variable domain reads NAGVMQNPRHLVRRRGQEARLRCSPMKGHSHVYWYRQLPEEGLKFMVYLQKENIIDESGMPKERFSAEFPKEGPSILRIQQVVRGDSAAYFCASSPPYGKNIQYFGAGTRLSVL.

This sequence joins TRBV11-2 and TRBJ2-7; D might be TRBD2 (6 bases). Germline values: CDR1 SGHAT, CDR2 FQNNGV. Trimming took off 2 bases at V and 5 bases at J, with 13 bases between the two ends. The CDR3 loop spans 14 amino acids. CDR3 sequence: CASSLSGGINEQYF. Here the CDR3 DNA reads TGTGCCAGCAGCTTATCCGGGGGAATAAACGAGCAGTACTTC.

The chain uses TRBV5-6 and TRBJ1-5; D is undetermined. The V end lost 2 bases, the J end lost 3 bases, and 9 bases lay between the germline ends. The germline gives CDR1 SGHDT, CDR2 YYEEEE. This CDR3 contains 14 residues. CDR3 sequence reads: CASSLRRFNQPQHF. The CDR3 DNA is TGTGCCAGCAGCTTACGACGGTTCAATCAGCCCCAGCATTTT.

This chain links TRBV29-1 with TRBJ2-3; D not certain. V gave up 4 bases and J gave up 3 bases, with 17 bases separating them. Germline-derived CDR1 and CDR2 are SQVTM and ANQGSEA. CDR3 length: 15 amino acids. Written as DNA, the CDR3 is TGCAGCGTTGGGCTCGTAGGGCTGGGAACAGATACGCAGTATTTT. Translated, it gives CSVGLVGLGTDTQYF.

The chain recombines TRBV4-2 with TRBJ2-1; D gene unclear. With 4 bases removed from V and 5 bases from J, the gap between germline ends came to 12 bases. Per the germline V gene, CDR1 is LGHNA and CDR2 is YNFKEQ. The CDR3 covers 14 residues. The CDR3: CASSPTGMDNEQFF. DNA of the CDR3: TGTGCCAGCAGCCCCACCGGTATGGACAATGAGCAGTTCTTC.